The 10 T cell receptor beta chains given below trace back to one sample, sequenced in a study of yellow fever vaccine responses in identical twins. TCRdb reanalysed the RT-PCR reads using MiXCR and keeps one entry per CDR3 protein. Of about 3,500 distinct CDR3 sequences listed, about 84% are singletons. This material consisted of T cells from blood (PBMCs), unsorted or a sorted subset (not recorded which), taken before or after yellow fever vaccination (not recorded which). These receptor sequences come from a woman aged 18-35 years who received the yellow fever vaccine.

The chain is built from TRBV11-1 and TRBJ2-2, with D possibly TRBD2 on 6 matching bases. Germline V gene sequence: CDR1 SGHAT, CDR2 FQDESV (reference sequence). Trimming stripped 5 bases from V and 5 bases from J, with 15 bases between. The CDR3 sequence is 15 residues long. CDR3 protein: CASSRGTQGTGELFF. CDR3 in DNA: TGTGCCAGCAGCCGGGGGACCCAGGGAACCGGGGAGCTGTTTTTT.

This clonotype was seen more than once but under ten times. The chain uses TRBV10-1 and TRBJ1-5, with TRBD1 matching over 8 bases. CDR3 length: 14 amino acids. V was clipped by 6 bases and J by 6 bases; unmatched bases: 7. Germline V gene data show CDR1 as WNHNN and CDR2 as SYGVQD (reference sequence). CDR3 protein: CASSPTGVGQPQHF. CDR3 nucleotide sequence: TGCGCCAGCAGCCCGACAGGGGTGGGTCAGCCCCAGCATTTT.

The chain recombines TRBV11-3 with TRBJ2-7; 8 bases match TRBD1. Germline assignment: CDR1 SGHNT and CDR2 YENEEA. Losses at the gene ends were 5 bases for V and 5 bases for J; bases not matched to a gene: 17. CDR3 length: 17 amino acids. DNA of the CDR3: TGTGCCAGCAGCCCACAAGACGACAGGGGAGAAGTAGACGAGCAGTACTTC. It yields the protein CASSPQDDRGEVDEQYF.

Concerning this clonotype itself: At one of its ends the junction is not consistent with the germline gene, which may arise from a read error. CDR3 nucleotide sequence: TGTGCCAGCAGCGCGTTAGCCTCGATCACCTATAATGAGCAGTTCTTC. Translation: CASSALASITYNEQFF. The chain couples TRBV9 to TRBJ2-1, with unresolved D. Germline V gene sequence: CDR1 SGDLS, CDR2 YYNGEE. The CDR3 has 16 amino acids. The full variable domain, completed using reference TRBV9 and TRBJ2-1, is DSGVTQTPKHLITATGQRVTLRCSPRSGDLSVYWYQQSLDQGLQFLIQYYNGEERAKGNILERFSAQQFPDLHSELNLSSLELGDSALYFCASSALASITYNEQFFGPGTRLTVL.

This chain connects TRBV13 to TRBJ2-2; 7 nucleotides align to TRBD2. The CDR3 extends over 13 amino acids. Looked up from germline, CDR1 is PRHDT and CDR2 is FYEKMQ (reference sequence). V shed 8 bases, J shed 4 bases, and the junction held 4 bases outside the gene matches. CDR3 sequence: CASAGETTGELFF. The CDR3 DNA is TGTGCCAGCGCGGGGGAGACCACCGGGGAGCTGTTTTTT.

The chain recombines TRBV11-3 with TRBJ2-1; possibly TRBD1 or TRBD2 for D (6 bases each). V gave up 0 bases and J gave up 10 bases, with 7 bases separating them. The CDR3 contains 12 residues. Germline V gives CDR1 SGHNT, CDR2 YENEEA. CDR3 region: CASSLEGGEQFF. The CDR3 nucleotides are TGTGCCAGCAGCTTAGAGGGGGGCGAGCAGTTCTTC.

The rearrangement links TRBV6-1 to TRBJ2-1; D is undetermined. The CDR3 loop spans 15 amino acids. With 3 bases removed from V and 5 bases from J, the gap between germline ends came to 14 bases. Germline CDR1 and CDR2: MNHNS and SASEGT. CDR3 amino acids: CASSDVDRVNNEQFF. The CDR3 nucleotides read TGTGCCAGCAGTGATGTCGATAGGGTGAACAATGAGCAGTTCTTC.

The chain carries TRBV7-2 and TRBJ1-4; D perhaps matches TRBD1 (6 bases). Germline lookup yields CDR1 SGHTA and CDR2 FQGNSA. Trimming took 6 bases from V and 6 from J, leaving 14 bases between them. The CDR3 contains 14 residues. Here the CDR3 DNA reads TGTGCCAGCAGGAACAGGGTTCCGGATGAAAAACTGTTTTTT. This codes for CASRNRVPDEKLFF.

This clonotype appeared once. This chain connects TRBV5-1 to TRBJ2-3; TRBD2 matches at 10 bases. J lost 9 bases, V lost 5 bases, and 15 bases had no gene match. There are 16 residues in the CDR3. Germline CDR1 is SGHRS and CDR2 is YFSETQ. The CDR3 nucleotides are TGCGCCAGCAGTCTTACCGTGGGAAGCGGGGGGGACACGCAGTATTTT. Encoded protein: CASSLTVGSGGDTQYF.

This chain connects TRBV7-6 to TRBJ1-3, with no clear D. Trimming took off 5 bases at V and 2 bases at J, with 7 bases between the two ends. The CDR3 spans 13 residues. CDR1 and CDR2 (germline): SGHVS, FNYEAQ. CDR3 region: CASSPRTGNTIYF. DNA of the CDR3: TGTGCCAGCAGCCCGAGAACTGGAAACACCATATATTTT.